A selection of T cell receptor beta chains follows, all from one sample in a study of blood T cells in healthy people across ages. TCRdb re-derived calls from the 5' RACE reads in MiXCR, one entry per CDR3 protein. This sample has 900,000 to 950,000 distinct CDR3 sequences; 29% occur once, and the top ten carry more than 8.5%. The same data also contributed to another study, on T cells of mothers and their children.

The sequenced sample was blood. These receptor sequences come from a woman aged 40 to 49 in good health. The CDR3 runs from the conserved cysteine through the conserved F or W. The D gene is left open where the match is weak. Not every row has a clone size; where given, it reads once, few, many or a size class.

>TRBJ2-2|-|TRBV6-4|-
CASSDVQGFGELFF
TGTGCCAGCAGTGACGTTCAGGGTTTCGGGGAGCTGTTTTTT
>TRBJ1-5|-|TRBV20-1|many
CSGRQANQPQHF
TGCAGTGGGAGACAGGCCAATCAGCCCCAGCATTTT
>TRBJ1-5|-|TRBV28|few
CASSRGAQPQHF
TGTGCCAGCAGTCGAGGGGCTCAGCCCCAGCATTTT
>TRBJ1-1|TRBD1|TRBV28|few
CASSSGGPMNTEAFF
TGTGCCAGCAGTTCAGGGGGCCCAATGAACACTGAAGCTTTCTTT
>TRBJ2-3|-|TRBV5-6|few
CASSLVGRTMNTQYF
TGTGCCAGCAGCTTGGTGGGCAGAACAATGAATACGCAGTATTTT
>TRBJ1-2|-|TRBV20-1|few
CSATTQGGTSEISFGYTF
TGCAGTGCTACAACACAGGGTGGGACATCTGAGATTTCCTTTGGCTACACCTTC
>TRBJ2-1|TRBD1|TRBV7-9|-
CASSKRQGRDEQFF
TGTGCCAGCAGCAAAAGACAGGGTCGGGACGAGCAGTTCTTC
>TRBJ2-1|TRBD1|TRBV2|few
CASRRQGTRNNEQFF
TGTGCCAGCAGACGACAGGGGACGCGCAACAATGAGCAGTTCTTC
>TRBJ1-6|TRBD1|TRBV9|-
CASSAGTEKNSPLHF
TGTGCCAGCAGCGCAGGGACAGAGAAGAATTCACCCCTCCACTTT
>TRBJ2-3|TRBD2|TRBV6-6|-
CASRQRDLPTDTQYF
TGTGCCAGCAGGCAGCGGGACTTACCCACAGATACGCAGTATTTT
>TRBJ2-3|TRBD2|TRBV29-1|-
CSVEGVTSGGTDTQYF
TGCAGCGTTGAGGGGGTGACTAGCGGGGGCACAGATACGCAGTATTTT
>TRBJ2-4|-|TRBV11-3|few
CASSPRQTLAKNIQYF
TGTGCCAGCAGCCCCAGACAGACATTAGCCAAAAACATTCAGTACTTC
>TRBJ2-1|-|TRBV7-2|once
CASSLARRAKQFF
TGTGCCAGCAGCTTAGCGCGTAGGGCGAAACAGTTCTTC
>TRBJ1-1|-|TRBV5-1|-
CASSTTGTGYTEAFF
TGCGCCAGCAGCACAACCGGGACGGGATACACTGAAGCTTTCTTT
>TRBJ2-7|-|TRBV15|many
CATSRDLGDLYF
TGTGCCACCAGCAGAGATCTCGGGGACTTGTACTTC
>TRBJ1-2|-|TRBV29-1|once
CSVRDSLYGYTF
TGCAGCGTTAGGGATTCGCTCTATGGCTACACCTTC
>TRBJ2-1|TRBD2|TRBV7-2|-
CASSLALTSGGAFNERFF
TGTGCCAGCAGCTTAGCGCTGACTAGCGGGGGGGCCTTCAATGAGCGGTTCTTC
>TRBJ2-7|-|TRBV24-1|few
CATSDPTLAEQYF
TGTGCCACCAGTGATCCGACGCTCGCCGAGCAGTACTTC
>TRBJ2-7|-|TRBV6-1|many
CASSRNTYEQYF
TGTGCCAGCAGTAGAAATACCTACGAGCAGTACTTC
>TRBJ1-2|TRBD1|TRBV11-1|many
CASSRLGQRSNYGYTF
TGTGCCAGCAGTAGACTGGGACAGAGGTCTAACTATGGCTACACCTTC
>TRBJ1-2|-|TRBV4-2|-
CASSQRDGQADYGYTF
TGTGCCAGCAGCCAACGGGACGGGCAAGCTGACTATGGCTACACCTTC
>TRBJ2-7|-|TRBV4-1|-
CASSQIALSSYEQYF
TGCGCCAGCAGCCAAATCGCTCTAAGCTCCTACGAGCAGTACTTC
>TRBJ2-5|TRBD2|TRBV6-6|many
CASSRTGTRTAETQYF
TGTGCCAGCAGCCGGACCGGGACTAGGACGGCAGAGACCCAGTACTTC
>TRBJ1-2|-|TRBV12-3/TRBV12-4|-
CASSSEGGYTF
TGTGCCAGCAGTTCCGAAGGTGGCTACACCTTC
>TRBJ1-2|-|TRBV20-1|-
CSVVVRGGGYTF
TGCAGTGTTGTGGTCAGGGGTGGTGGCTACACCTTC
>TRBJ2-1|-|TRBV27|-
CAGSLFPYNEQFF
TGTGCCGGCAGTTTATTCCCTTACAATGAGCAGTTCTTC
>TRBJ2-6|-|TRBV12-3/TRBV12-4|-
CASTLAPLGANVLTF
TGTGCCAGCACCCTAGCCCCACTTGGGGCCAACGTCCTGACTTTC
>TRBJ2-7|TRBD2|TRBV29-1|-
CSVFGGSLDEQYF
TGCAGCGTTTTTGGCGGGAGTTTGGACGAGCAGTACTTC
>TRBJ2-5|-|TRBV28|many
CASSLPSVETQYF
TGTGCCAGCAGCCTCCCATCAGTTGAGACCCAGTACTTC
>TRBJ2-5|TRBD2|TRBV7-9|many
CASSLSGGALETQYF
TGCGCCAGCAGCCTTAGCGGGGGGGCCTTAGAGACCCAGTACTTC
>TRBJ2-5|-|TRBV28|many
CASRTQGLETQYF
TGTGCCAGCAGAACACAGGGCTTGGAGACCCAGTACTTC
>TRBJ2-1|TRBD2|TRBV6-1|many
CASSEELAGYNEQFF
TGTGCCAGCAGTGAAGAACTAGCGGGGTACAATGAGCAGTTCTTC
>TRBJ1-5|-|TRBV28|many
CASSLLGGNQPQHF
TGTGCCAGCAGTTTATTGGGGGGGAATCAGCCCCAGCATTTT
>TRBJ2-5|TRBD2|TRBV28|few
CASSSSGGYQETQYF
TGTGCCAGCAGTTCTAGCGGGGGTTACCAAGAGACCCAGTACTTC
>TRBJ1-2|TRBD1|TRBV9|-
CASSSMTGGSGYGYTF
TGTGCCAGCAGCTCCATGACAGGGGGCAGCGGCTATGGCTACACCTTC
>TRBJ2-3|-|TRBV14|-
CASSTQQGKADTQYF
TGTGCCAGCAGCACACAGCAGGGGAAAGCAGATACGCAGTATTTT
>TRBJ2-7|-|TRBV28|many
CASSLGNGLYEQYF
TGTGCCAGCAGTTTAGGGAACGGTCTCTACGAGCAGTACTTC
>TRBJ2-1|TRBD2|TRBV11-1|many
CASSLGSGEVNEQFF
TGTGCCAGCAGCTTAGGAAGCGGGGAGGTGAATGAGCAGTTCTTC
>TRBJ2-1|TRBD1|TRBV4-1|few
CASSQESQGALEQFF
TGCGCCAGCAGCCAAGAGTCCCAGGGGGCCTTGGAGCAGTTCTTC
>TRBJ2-1|TRBD2|TRBV24-1|many
CATSDLAGLAGEQFF
TGTGCCACCAGTGATTTGGCCGGACTAGCGGGGGAGCAGTTCTTC
>TRBJ2-4|-|TRBV14|-
CASSPVGAWREQYF
TGTGCCAGCAGCCCCGTCGGGGCATGGAGGGAGCAGTACTTC
>TRBJ2-7|-|TRBV30|-
CAWSETLYEQYF
TGTGCCTGGAGTGAGACACTCTACGAGCAGTACTTC
>TRBJ1-1|-|TRBV7-2|-
CASSSATYTEAFF
TGTGCCAGCAGCTCCGCTACGTACACTGAAGCTTTCTTT
>TRBJ1-4|-|TRBV13|-
CASSSPGDLGEKLFF
TGTGCCAGCAGCTCCCCGGGAGATCTAGGTGAAAAACTGTTTTTT